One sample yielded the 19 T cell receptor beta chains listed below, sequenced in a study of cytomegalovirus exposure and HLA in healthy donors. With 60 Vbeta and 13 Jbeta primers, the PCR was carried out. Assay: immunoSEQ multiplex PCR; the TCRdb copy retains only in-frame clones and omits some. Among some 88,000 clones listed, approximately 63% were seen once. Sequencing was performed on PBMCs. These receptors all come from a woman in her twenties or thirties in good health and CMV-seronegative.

The CDR3: CASSTQGGVAYEQYF. CDR3 DNA sequence: TGTGCCAGCAGTACACAAGGGGGGGTAGCCTACGAGCAGTACTTC. This chain uses TRBV28 with TRBJ2-7, with D perhaps matching TRBD2 (7 bases). Trimming took off 5 bases at V and 2 bases at J, with 16 bases between the two ends. CDR1 and CDR2 from the germline V gene are MDHEN and SYDVKM. This CDR3 spans 15 amino acids.

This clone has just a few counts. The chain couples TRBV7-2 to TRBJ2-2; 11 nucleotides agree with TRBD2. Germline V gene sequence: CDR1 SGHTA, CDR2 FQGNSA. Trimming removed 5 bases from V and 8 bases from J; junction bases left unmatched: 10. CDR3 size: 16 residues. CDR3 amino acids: CASSTSGSYPGGELFF. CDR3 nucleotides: TGTGCCAGCAGCACTAGCGGGAGCTACCCGGGAGGGGAGCTGTTTTTT.

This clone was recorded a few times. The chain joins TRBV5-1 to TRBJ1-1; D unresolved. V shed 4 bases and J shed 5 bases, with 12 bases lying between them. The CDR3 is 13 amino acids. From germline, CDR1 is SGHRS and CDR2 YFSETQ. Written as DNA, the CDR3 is TGCGCCAGCAGCCCCCGGGTGGCGACTGAAGCTTTCTTT. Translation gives CASSPRVATEAFF.

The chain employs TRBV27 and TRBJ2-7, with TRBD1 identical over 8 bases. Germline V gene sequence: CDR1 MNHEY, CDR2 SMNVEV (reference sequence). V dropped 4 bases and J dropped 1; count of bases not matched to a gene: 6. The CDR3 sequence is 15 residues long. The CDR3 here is CASSWSGGRSYEQYF. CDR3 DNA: TGTGCCAGCAGTTGGTCAGGGGGCAGGTCCTACGAGCAGTACTTC.

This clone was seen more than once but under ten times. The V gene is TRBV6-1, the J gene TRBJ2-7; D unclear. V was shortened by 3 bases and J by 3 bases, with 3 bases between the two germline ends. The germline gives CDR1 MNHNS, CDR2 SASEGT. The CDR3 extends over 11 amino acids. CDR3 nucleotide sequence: TGTGCCAGCAGTGACATCTACGAGCAGTACTTC. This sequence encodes CASSDIYEQYF.

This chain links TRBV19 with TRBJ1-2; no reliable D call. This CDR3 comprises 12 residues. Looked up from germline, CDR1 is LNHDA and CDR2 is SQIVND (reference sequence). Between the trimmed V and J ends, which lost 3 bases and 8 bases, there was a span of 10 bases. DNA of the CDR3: TGTGCCAGTAGTATCGGGGATAGCGGCTACACCTTC. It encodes CASSIGDSGYTF.

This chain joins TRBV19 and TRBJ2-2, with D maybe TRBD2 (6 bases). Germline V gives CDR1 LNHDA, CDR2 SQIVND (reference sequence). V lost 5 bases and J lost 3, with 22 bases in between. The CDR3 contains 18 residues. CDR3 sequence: CASSPASAHPKDTGELFF. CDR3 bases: TGTGCCAGTAGTCCCGCTAGCGCGCACCCGAAGGACACCGGGGAGCTGTTTTTT.

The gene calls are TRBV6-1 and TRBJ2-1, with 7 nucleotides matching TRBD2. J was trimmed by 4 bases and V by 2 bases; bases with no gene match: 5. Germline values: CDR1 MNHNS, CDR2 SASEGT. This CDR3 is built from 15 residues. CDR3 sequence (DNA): TGTGCCAGCAGTGAAACGGGAGCGGGATACAATGAGCAGTTCTTC. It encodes CASSETGAGYNEQFF.

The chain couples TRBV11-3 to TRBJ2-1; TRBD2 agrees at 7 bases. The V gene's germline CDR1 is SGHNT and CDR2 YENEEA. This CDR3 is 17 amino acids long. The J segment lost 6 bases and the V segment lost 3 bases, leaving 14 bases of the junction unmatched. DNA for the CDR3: TGTGCCAGCAGCTTGGGGGGAGGGCCGAGTTTTCGCAATGAGCAGTTCTTC. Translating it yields CASSLGGGPSFRNEQFF.

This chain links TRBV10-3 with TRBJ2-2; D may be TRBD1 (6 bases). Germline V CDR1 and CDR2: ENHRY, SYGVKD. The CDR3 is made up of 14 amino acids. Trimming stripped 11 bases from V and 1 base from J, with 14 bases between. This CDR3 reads CALRGTGNTGELFF. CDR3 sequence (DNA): TGTGCCCTGAGGGGGACGGGGAACACCGGGGAGCTGTTTTTT.

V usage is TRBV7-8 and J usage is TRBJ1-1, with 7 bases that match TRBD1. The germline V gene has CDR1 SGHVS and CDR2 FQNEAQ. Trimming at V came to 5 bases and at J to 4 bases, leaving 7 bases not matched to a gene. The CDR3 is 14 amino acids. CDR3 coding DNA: TGTGCCAGCAGCCAAAGACAGGGAGTCACTGAAGCTTTCTTT. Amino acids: CASSQRQGVTEAFF.

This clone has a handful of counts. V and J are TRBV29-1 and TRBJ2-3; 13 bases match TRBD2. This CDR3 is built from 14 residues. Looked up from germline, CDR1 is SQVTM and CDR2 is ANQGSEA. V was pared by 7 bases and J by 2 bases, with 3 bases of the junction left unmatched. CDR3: CSAGLAGDTDTQYF. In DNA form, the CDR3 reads TGCAGCGCCGGACTAGCGGGAGACACAGATACGCAGTATTTT.

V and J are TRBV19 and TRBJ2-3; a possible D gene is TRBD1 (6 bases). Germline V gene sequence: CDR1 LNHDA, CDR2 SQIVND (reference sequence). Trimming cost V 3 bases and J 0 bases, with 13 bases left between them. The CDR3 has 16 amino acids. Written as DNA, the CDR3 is TGTGCCAGTAGTATGGGGGCAGCCTCTAGCACAGATACGCAGTATTTT. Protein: CASSMGAASSTDTQYF.

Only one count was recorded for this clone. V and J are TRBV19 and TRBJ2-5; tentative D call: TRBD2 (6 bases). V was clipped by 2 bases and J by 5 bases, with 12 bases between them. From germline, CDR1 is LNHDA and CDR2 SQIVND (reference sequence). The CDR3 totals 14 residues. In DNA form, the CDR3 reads TGTGCCAGTAGTATAAATCGGGGAGGCGAGACCCAGTACTTC. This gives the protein CASSINRGGETQYF.

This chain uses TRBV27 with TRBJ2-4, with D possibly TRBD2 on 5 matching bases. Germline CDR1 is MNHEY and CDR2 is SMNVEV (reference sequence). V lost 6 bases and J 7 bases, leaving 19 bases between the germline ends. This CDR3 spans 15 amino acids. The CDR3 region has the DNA TGTGCCAGCAGCCTCGGACCGCCCTCGGGGAACATTCAGTACTTC. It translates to CASSLGPPSGNIQYF.

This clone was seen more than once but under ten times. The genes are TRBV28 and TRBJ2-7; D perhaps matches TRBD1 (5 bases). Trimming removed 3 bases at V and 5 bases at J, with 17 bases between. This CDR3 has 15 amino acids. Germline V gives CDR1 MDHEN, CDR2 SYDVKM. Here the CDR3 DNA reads TGTGCCAGCAGTTTCCTGCCGGCAGGGAAAAACGAGCAGTACTTC. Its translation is CASSFLPAGKNEQYF.

For the CDR3, the DNA is TGTGCCAGCAGTGTGTATCCCGGGCCGCGGGACGAGCAGTACTTC. This encodes CASSVYPGPRDEQYF. The J gene is TRBJ2-7, the V gene TRBV27; D perhaps matches TRBD2 (5 bases). V was shortened by 5 bases and J by 5 bases, with 19 bases between the two germline ends. The length of the CDR3 is 15 residues. Germline lookup yields CDR1 MNHEY and CDR2 SMNVEV (reference sequence).

The CDR3 region has the DNA TGTGCCAGCAATCGCCCAACAGGGGGCTACTATGGCTACACCTTC. This encodes CASNRPTGGYYGYTF. The rearrangement joins TRBV6-6 to TRBJ1-2; 9 nucleotides match TRBD1. The germline V gene has CDR1 MNHNY and CDR2 SVGAGI (reference sequence). Trimming removed 7 bases from V and 3 bases from J; junction bases left unmatched: 9. The CDR3 extends over 15 amino acids.

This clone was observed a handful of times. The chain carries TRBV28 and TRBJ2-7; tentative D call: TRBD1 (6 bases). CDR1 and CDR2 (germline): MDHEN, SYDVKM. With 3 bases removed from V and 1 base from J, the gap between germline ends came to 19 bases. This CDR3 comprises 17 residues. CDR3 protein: CASSFHLLTGSSYEQYF. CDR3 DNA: TGTGCCAGCAGTTTTCACCTTCTGACAGGCAGTTCCTACGAGCAGTACTTC.